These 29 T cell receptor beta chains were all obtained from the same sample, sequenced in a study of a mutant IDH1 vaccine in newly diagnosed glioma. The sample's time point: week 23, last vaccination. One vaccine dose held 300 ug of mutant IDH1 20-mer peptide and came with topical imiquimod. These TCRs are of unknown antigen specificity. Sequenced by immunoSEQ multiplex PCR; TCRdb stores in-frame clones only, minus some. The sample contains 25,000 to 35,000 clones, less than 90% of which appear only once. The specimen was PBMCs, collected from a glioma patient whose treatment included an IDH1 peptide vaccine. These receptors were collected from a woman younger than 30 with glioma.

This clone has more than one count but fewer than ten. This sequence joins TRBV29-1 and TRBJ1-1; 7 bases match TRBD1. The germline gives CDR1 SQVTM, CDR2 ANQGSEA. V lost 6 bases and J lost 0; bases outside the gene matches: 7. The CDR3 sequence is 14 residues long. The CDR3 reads CSVDHRGLNTEAFF. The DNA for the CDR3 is TGCAGCGTCGATCACAGGGGACTGAACACTGAAGCTTTCTTT. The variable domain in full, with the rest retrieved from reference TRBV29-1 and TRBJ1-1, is SAVISQKPSRDICQRGTSLTIQCQVDSQVTMMFWYRQQPGQSLTLIATANQGSEATYESGFVIDKFPISRPNLTFSTLTVSNMSPEDSSIYLCSVDHRGLNTEAFFGQGTRLTVV.

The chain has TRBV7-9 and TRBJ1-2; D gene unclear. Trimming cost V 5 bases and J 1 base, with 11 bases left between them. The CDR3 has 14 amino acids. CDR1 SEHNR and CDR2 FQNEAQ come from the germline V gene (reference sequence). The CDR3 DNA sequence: TGTGCCAGCAGCCTCTTGACACTTAACTATGGCTACACCTTC. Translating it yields CASSLLTLNYGYTF.

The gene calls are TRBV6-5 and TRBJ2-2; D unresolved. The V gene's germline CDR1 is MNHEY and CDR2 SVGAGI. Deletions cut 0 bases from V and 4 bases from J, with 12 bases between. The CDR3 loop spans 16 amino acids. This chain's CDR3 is CASSYSSGLTTGELFF. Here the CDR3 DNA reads TGTGCCAGCAGTTACTCGTCAGGTCTAACCACCGGGGAGCTGTTTTTT.

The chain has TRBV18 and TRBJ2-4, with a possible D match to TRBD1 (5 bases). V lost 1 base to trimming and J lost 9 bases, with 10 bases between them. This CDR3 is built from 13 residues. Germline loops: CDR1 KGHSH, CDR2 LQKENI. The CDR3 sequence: CASSPQGVGIQYF. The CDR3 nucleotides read TGTGCCAGCTCACCACAAGGGGTAGGCATTCAGTACTTC.

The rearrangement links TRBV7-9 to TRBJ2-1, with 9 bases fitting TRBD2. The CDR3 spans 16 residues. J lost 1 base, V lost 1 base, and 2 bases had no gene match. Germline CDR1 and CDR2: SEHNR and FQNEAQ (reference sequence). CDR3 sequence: CASSLGLAGSYNEQFF. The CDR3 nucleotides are TGTGCCAGCAGCTTAGGGCTAGCGGGGTCCTACAATGAGCAGTTCTTC.

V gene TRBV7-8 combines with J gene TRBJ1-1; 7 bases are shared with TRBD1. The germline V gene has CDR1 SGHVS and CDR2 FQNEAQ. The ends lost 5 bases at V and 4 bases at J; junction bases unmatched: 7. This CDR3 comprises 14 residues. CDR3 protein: CASSPGGGTTEAFF. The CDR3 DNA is TGTGCCAGCAGCCCAGGGGGGGGCACCACTGAAGCTTTCTTT.

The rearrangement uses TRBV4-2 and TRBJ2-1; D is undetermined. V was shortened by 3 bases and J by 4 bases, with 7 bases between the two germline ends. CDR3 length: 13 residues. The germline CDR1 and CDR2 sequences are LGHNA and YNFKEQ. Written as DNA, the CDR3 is TGTGCCAGCAGCCAGGACGGGTACAATGAGCAGTTCTTC. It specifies CASSQDGYNEQFF.

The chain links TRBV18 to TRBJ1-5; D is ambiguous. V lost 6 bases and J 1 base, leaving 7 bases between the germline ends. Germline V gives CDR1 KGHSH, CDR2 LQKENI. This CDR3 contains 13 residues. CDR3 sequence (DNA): TGTGCCAGCTCCCAGGAAAGCAATCAGCCCCAGCATTTT. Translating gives CASSQESNQPQHF. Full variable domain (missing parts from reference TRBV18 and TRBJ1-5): NAGVMQNPRHLVRRRGQEARLRCSPMKGHSHVYWYRQLPEEGLKFMVYLQKENIIDESGMPKERFSAEFPKEGPSILRIQQVVRGDSAAYFCASSQESNQPQHFGDGTRLSIL.

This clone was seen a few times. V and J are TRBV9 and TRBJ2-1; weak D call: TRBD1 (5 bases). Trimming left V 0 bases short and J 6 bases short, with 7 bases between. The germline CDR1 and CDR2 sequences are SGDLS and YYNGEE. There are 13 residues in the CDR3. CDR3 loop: CASSVGGVNEQFF. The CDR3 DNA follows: TGTGCCAGCAGCGTAGGGGGCGTCAATGAGCAGTTCTTC.

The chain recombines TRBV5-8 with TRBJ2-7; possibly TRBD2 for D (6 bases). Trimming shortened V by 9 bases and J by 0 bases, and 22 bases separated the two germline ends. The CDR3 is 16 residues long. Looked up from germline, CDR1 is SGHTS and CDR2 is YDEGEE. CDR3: CATMGLPWLNSYEQYF. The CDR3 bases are TGTGCCACTATGGGACTGCCTTGGCTTAACTCCTACGAGCAGTACTTC.

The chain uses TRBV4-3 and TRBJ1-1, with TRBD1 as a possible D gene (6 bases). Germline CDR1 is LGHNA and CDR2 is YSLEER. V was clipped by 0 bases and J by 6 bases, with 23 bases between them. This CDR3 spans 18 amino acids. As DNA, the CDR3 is TGCGCCAGCAGCCAAGACTCAGACCGCAGGGGACAAAAGCCTGAAGCTTTCTTT. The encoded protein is CASSQDSDRRGQKPEAFF.

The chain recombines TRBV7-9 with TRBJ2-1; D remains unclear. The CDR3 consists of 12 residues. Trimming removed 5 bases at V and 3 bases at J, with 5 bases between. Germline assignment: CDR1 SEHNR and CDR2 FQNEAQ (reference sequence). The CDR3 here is CASSTHYNEQFF. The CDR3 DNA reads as TGTGCCAGCAGCACCCACTACAATGAGCAGTTCTTC.

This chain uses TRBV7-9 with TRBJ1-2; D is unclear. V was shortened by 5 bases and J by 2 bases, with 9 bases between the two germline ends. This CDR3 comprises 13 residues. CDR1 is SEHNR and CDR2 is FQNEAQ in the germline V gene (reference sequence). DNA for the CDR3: TGTGCCAGCAGCCAGTCGTCCAACTATGGCTACACCTTC. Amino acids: CASSQSSNYGYTF.

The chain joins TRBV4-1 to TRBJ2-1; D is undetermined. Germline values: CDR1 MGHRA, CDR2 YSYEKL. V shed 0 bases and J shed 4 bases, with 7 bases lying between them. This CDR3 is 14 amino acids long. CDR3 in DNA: TGCGCCAGCAGCCAAGAGTCTGGATACAATGAGCAGTTCTTC. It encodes CASSQESGYNEQFF.

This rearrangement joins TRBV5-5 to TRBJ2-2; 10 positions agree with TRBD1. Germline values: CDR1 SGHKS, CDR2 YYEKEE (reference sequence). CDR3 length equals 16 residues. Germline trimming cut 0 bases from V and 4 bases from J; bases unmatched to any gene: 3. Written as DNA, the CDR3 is TGTGCCAGCAGCTTGGGACAGGGGGCCGGCACCGGGGAGCTGTTTTTT. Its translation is CASSLGQGAGTGELFF.

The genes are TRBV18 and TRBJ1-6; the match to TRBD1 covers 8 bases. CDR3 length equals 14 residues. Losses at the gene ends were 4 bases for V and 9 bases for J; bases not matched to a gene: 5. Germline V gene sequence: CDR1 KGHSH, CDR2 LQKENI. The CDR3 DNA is TGTGCCAGCTCACTACAGGGGGAATCTTCACCCCTCCACTTT. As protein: CASSLQGESSPLHF.

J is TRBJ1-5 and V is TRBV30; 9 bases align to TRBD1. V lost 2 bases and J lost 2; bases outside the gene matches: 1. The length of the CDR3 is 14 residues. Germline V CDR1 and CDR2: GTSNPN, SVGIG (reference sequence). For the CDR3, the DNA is TGTGCCTGGAGTTGGACAGGGGGCAATCAGCCCCAGCATTTT. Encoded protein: CAWSWTGGNQPQHF.

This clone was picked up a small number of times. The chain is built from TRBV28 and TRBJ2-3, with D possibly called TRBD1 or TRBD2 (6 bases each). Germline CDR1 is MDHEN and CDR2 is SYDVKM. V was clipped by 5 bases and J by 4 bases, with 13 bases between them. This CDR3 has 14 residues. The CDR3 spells CASSPPGEADTQYF. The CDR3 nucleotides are TGTGCCAGCAGTCCCCCAGGGGAGGCAGATACGCAGTATTTT.

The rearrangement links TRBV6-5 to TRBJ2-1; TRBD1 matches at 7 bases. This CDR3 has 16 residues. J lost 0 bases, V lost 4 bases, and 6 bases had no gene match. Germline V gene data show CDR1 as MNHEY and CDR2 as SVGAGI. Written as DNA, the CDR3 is TGTGCCAGCAGTTCCTACAGGGGTAGCTCCTACAATGAGCAGTTCTTC. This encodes CASSSYRGSSYNEQFF.

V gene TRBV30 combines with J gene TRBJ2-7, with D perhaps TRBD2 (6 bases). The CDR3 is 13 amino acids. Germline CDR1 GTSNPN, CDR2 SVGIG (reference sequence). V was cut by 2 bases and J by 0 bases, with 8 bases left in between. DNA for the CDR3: TGTGCCTGGAGTCTAGCGAACTCCTACGAGCAGTACTTC. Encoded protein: CAWSLANSYEQYF.

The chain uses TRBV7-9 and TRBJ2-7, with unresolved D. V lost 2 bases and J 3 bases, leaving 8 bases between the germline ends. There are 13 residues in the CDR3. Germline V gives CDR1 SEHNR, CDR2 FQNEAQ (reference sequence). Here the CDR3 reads CASSLPPLYEQYF. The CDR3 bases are TGTGCCAGCAGCTTACCCCCCCTCTACGAGCAGTACTTC.

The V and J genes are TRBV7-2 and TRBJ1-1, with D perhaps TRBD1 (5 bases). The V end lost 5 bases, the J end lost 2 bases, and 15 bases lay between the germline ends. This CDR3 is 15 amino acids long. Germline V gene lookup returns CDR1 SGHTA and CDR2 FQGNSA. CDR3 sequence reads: CASSADPGANTEAFF. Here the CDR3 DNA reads TGTGCCAGCAGCGCAGACCCCGGGGCAAACACTGAAGCTTTCTTT. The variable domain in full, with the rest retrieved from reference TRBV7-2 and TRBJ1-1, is GAGVSQSPSNKVTEKGKDVELRCDPISGHTALYWYRQSLGQGLEFLIYFQGNSAPDKSGLPSDRFSAERTGGSVSTLTIQRTQQEDSAVYLCASSADPGANTEAFFGQGTRLTVV.

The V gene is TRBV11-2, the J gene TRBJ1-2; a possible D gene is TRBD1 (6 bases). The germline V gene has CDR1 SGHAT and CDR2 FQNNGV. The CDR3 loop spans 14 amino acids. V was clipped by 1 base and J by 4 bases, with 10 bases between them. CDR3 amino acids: CASSLVAGAYGYTF. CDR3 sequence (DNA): TGTGCCAGCAGCTTAGTCGCAGGGGCCTATGGCTACACCTTC.

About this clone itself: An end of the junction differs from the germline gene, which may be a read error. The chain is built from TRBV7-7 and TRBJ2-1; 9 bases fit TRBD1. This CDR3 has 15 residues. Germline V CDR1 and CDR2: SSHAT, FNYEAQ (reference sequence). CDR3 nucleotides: TGTGCTAGCAGCAGATCGACAGGGGGGTACAATGAGCAGTTCTTC. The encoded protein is CASSRSTGGYNEQFF.

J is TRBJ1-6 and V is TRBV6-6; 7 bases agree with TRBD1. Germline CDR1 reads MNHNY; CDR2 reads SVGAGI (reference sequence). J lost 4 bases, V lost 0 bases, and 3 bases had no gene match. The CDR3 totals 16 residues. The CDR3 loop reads CASSYSGQQYNSPLHF. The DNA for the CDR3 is TGTGCCAGCAGTTACTCGGGACAGCAGTATAATTCACCCCTCCACTTT.

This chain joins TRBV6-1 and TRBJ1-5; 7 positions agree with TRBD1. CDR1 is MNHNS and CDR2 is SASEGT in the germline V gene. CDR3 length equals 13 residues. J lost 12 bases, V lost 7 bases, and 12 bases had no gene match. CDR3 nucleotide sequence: TGTGCCAGCAAAACAGGGGACCCTAACCGCCAGCATTTT. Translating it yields CASKTGDPNRQHF.

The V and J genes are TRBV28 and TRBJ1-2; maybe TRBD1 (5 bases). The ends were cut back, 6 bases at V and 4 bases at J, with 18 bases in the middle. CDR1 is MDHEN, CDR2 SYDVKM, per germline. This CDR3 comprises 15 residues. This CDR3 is CASSPPEEGLYGYTF. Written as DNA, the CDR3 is TGTGCCAGCAGCCCTCCGGAGGAGGGGCTCTATGGCTACACCTTC.

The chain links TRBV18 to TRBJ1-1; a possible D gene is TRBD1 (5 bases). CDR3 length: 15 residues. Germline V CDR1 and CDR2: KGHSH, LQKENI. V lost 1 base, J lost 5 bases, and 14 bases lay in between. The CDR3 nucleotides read TGTGCCAGCTCACCACAATACGGGGGGGGGACTGAAGCTTTCTTT. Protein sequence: CASSPQYGGGTEAFF. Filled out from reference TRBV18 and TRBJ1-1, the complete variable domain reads NAGVMQNPRHLVRRRGQEARLRCSPMKGHSHVYWYRQLPEEGLKFMVYLQKENIIDESGMPKERFSAEFPKEGPSILRIQQVVRGDSAAYFCASSPQYGGGTEAFFGQGTRLTVV.

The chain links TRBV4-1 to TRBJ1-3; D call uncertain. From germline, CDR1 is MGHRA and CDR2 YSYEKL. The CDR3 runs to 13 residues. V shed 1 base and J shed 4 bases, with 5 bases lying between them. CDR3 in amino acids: CASSQAAGNTIYF. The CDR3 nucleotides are TGCGCCAGCAGCCAAGCGGCCGGAAACACCATATATTTT.